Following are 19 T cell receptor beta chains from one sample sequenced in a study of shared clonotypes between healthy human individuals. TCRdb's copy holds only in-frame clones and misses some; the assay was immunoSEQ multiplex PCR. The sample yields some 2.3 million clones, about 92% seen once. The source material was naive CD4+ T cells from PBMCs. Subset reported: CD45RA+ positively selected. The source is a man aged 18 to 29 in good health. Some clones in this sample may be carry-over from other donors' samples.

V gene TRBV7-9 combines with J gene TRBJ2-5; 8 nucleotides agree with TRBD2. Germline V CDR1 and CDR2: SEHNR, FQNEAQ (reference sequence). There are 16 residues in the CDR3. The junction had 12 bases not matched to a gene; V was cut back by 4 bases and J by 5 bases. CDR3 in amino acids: CASSYPGLGVEETQYF. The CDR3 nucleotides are TGTGCCAGCAGCTATCCGGGACTAGGCGTCGAGGAGACCCAGTACTTC.

CDR3 protein: CASSYRSRGDTDTQYF. Written as DNA, the CDR3 is TGTGCCAGCAGTTACCGTTCGCGGGGGGACACAGATACGCAGTATTTT. The V gene is TRBV6-5, the J gene TRBJ2-3; 8 positions match TRBD2. With V trimmed by 2 bases and J by 2 bases, 6 bases remained unmatched. Germline V gene lookup returns CDR1 MNHEY and CDR2 SVGAGI. The CDR3 is 16 amino acids.

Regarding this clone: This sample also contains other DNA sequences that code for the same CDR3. CDR3 in DNA: TGCGCCAGCAGCCAAGGACTAGCGGGCCGCACAGATACGCAGTATTTT. It codes for CASSQGLAGRTDTQYF. The V and J genes are TRBV4-1 and TRBJ2-3; 10 bases map to TRBD2. Per the germline V gene, CDR1 is MGHRA and CDR2 is YSYEKL. The CDR3 is 16 amino acids. V shed 1 base and J 1 base; nucleotides not matched to a gene: 2.

CDR3 residues: CASSQDPGIGKNIQYF. The DNA for the CDR3 is TGCGCCAGCAGCCAAGATCCGGGTATCGGCAAAAACATTCAGTACTTC. The chain couples TRBV4-1 to TRBJ2-4; no clear D. The V end lost 0 bases, the J end lost 3 bases, and 12 bases lay between the germline ends. Looked up from germline, CDR1 is MGHRA and CDR2 is YSYEKL. There are 16 residues in the CDR3.

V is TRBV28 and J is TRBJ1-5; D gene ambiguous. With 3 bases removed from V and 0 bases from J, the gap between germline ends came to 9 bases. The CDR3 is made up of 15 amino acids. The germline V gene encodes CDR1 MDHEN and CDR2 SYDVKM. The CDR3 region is CASSLAQSSNQPQHF. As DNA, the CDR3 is TGTGCCAGCAGTTTGGCCCAAAGTAGCAATCAGCCCCAGCATTTT.

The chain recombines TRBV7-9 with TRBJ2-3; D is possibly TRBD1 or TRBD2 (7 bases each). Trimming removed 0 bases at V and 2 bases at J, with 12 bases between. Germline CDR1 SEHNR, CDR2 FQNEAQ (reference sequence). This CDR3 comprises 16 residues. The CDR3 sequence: CASSLAAGQNTDTQYF. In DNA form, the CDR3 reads TGTGCCAGCAGCTTAGCAGCGGGACAGAACACAGATACGCAGTATTTT. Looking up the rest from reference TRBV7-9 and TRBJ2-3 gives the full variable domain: DTGVSQNPRHKITKRGQNVTFRCDPISEHNRLYWYRQTLGQGPEFLTYFQNEAQLEKSRLLSDRFSAERPKGSFSTLEIQRTEQGDSAMYLCASSLAAGQNTDTQYFGPGTRLTVL.

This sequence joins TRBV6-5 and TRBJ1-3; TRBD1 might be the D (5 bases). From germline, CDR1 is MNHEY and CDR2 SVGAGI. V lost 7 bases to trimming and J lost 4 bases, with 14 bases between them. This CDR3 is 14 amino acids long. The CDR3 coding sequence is TGTGCCAGCATCGGTGGATGGGGGGGAAACACCATATATTTT. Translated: CASIGGWGGNTIYF.

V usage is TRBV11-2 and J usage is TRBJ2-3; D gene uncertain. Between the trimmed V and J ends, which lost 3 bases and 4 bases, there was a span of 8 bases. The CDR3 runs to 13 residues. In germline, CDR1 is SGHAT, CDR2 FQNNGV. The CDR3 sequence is CASSFWPPDTQYF. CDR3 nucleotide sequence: TGTGCCAGCAGCTTTTGGCCCCCAGATACGCAGTATTTT.

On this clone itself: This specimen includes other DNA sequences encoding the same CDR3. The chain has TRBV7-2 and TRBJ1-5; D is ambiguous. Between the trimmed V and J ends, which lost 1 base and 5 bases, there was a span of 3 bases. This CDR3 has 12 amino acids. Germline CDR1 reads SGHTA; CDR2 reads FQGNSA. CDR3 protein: CASSLGYQPQHF. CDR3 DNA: TGTGCCAGCAGCTTAGGCTATCAGCCCCAGCATTTT.

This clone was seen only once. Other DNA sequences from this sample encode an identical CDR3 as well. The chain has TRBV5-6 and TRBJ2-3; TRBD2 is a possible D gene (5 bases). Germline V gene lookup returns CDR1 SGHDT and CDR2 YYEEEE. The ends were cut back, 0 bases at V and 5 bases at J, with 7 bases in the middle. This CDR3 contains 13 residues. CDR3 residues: CASSLGRVDTQYF. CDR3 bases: TGTGCCAGCAGCTTGGGGCGGGTAGATACGCAGTATTTT.

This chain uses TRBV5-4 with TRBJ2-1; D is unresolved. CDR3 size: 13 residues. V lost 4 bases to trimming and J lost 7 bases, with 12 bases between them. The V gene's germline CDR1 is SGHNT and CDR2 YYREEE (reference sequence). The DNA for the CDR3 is TGTGCCAGCAGCCGACCGGATTGGAATGAGCAGTTCTTC. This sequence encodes CASSRPDWNEQFF.

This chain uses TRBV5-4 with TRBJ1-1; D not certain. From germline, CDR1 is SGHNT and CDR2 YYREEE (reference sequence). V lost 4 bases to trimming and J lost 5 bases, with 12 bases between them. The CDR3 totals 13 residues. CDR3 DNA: TGTGCCAGCAGCGGACTCGGTTGGACTGAAGCTTTCTTT. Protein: CASSGLGWTEAFF.

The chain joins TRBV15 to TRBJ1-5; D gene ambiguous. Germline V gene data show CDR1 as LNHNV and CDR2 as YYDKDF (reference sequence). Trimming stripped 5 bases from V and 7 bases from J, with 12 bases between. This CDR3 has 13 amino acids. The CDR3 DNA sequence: TGTGCCACCAGCGCAAGCTCCCAGCAGCCCCAGCATTTT. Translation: CATSASSQQPQHF.

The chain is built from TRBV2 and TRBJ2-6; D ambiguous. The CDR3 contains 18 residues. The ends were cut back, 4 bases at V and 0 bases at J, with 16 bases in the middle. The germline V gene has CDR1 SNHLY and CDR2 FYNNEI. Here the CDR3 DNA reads TGTGCCAGCAGTGGGGTCGCCAGTTTGGGCTCTGGGGCCAACGTCCTGACTTTC. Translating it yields CASSGVASLGSGANVLTF.

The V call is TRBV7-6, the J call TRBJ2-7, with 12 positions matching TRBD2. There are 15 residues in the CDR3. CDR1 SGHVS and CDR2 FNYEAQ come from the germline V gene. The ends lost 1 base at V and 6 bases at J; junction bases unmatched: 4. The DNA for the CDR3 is TGTGCCAGCAGCTTAGGACTAGCGGGAGCGTCCGAGCAGTACTTC. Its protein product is CASSLGLAGASEQYF.

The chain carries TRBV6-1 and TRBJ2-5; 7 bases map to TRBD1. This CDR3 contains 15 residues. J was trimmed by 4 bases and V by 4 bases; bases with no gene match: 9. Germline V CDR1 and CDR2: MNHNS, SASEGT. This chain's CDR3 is CASSAGQAKGETQYF. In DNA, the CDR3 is TGTGCCAGCAGTGCAGGACAGGCAAAGGGAGAGACCCAGTACTTC.

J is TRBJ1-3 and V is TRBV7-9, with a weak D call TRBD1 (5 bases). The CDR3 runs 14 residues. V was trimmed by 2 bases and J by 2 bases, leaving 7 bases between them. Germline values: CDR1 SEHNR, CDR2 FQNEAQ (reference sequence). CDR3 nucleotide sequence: TGTGCCAGCAGCTTACCCAGGGCTGGAAACACCATATATTTT. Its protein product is CASSLPRAGNTIYF.

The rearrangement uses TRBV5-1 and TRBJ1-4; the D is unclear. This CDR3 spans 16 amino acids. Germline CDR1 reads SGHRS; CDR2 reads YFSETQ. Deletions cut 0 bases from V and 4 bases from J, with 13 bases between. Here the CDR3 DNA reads TGCGCCAGCAGCTTGGTGGGGTCGCTTAGTAATGAAAAACTGTTTTTT. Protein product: CASSLVGSLSNEKLFF.

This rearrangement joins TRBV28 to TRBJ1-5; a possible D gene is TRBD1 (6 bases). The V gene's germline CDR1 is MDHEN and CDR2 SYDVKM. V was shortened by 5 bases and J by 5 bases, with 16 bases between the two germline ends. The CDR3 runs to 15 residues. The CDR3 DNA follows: TGTGCCAGCAGTACCTCAGGACAGTCGTATCAGCCCCAGCATTTT. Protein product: CASSTSGQSYQPQHF. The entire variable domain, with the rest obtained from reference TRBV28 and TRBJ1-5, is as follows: DVKVTQSSRYLVKRTGEKVFLECVQDMDHENMFWYRQDPGLGLRLIYFSYDVKMKEKGDIPEGYSVSREKKERFSLILESASTNQTSMYLCASSTSGQSYQPQHFGDGTRLSIL.